Below, 20 T cell receptor beta chains from the same sample are listed, as sequenced in a study of shared clonotypes between healthy human individuals. The repertoire was sequenced with immunoSEQ multiplex PCR; TCRdb's copy has only in-frame clones and lacks some. The sample lists around 940,000 clones, 76% occurring once. The source material was memory CD4+ T cells sorted from blood. Stated subset: CD45RA-negative fraction. The receptors were gathered from a man aged 18-30 years in good health.

This chain links TRBV7-6 with TRBJ1-2; D perhaps matches TRBD1 (5 bases). The CDR3 is 13 amino acids. CDR1 and CDR2 from the germline V gene are SGHVS and FNYEAQ. V gave up 1 base and J gave up 7 bases, with 10 bases separating them. In nucleotides, the CDR3 is TGTGCCAGCAGCTTAGGAGCAGGGAGTGGCTACACCTTC. Amino acid sequence: CASSLGAGSGYTF.

The chain links TRBV2 to TRBJ2-4; D gene uncertain. The germline V gene has CDR1 SNHLY and CDR2 FYNNEI. The CDR3 loop spans 16 amino acids. V lost 1 base and J lost 0, with 10 bases in between. CDR3 nucleotides: TGTGCCAGCAGTGAAGAGGGCTTTCAAGCCAAAAACATTCAGTACTTC. The encoded protein is CASSEEGFQAKNIQYF.

This rearrangement joins TRBV9 to TRBJ1-6; possibly TRBD1 for D (5 bases). V was shortened by 0 bases and J by 10 bases, with 11 bases between the two germline ends. The V gene's germline CDR1 is SGDLS and CDR2 YYNGEE. The CDR3 consists of 14 residues. This CDR3 reads CASSVGGDISPLHF. CDR3 in DNA: TGTGCCAGCAGCGTAGGAGGGGATATATCACCCCTCCACTTT. The variable domain in full, with the rest retrieved from reference TRBV9 and TRBJ1-6, is DSGVTQTPKHLITATGQRVTLRCSPRSGDLSVYWYQQSLDQGLQFLIQYYNGEERAKGNILERFSAQQFPDLHSELNLSSLELGDSALYFCASSVGGDISPLHFGNGTRLTVT.

The genes are TRBV23-1 and TRBJ1-1; D is possibly TRBD1 (6 bases). TRBV23-1 is an open reading frame, and its role is uncertain. The CDR3 loop spans 16 amino acids. V was clipped by 8 bases and J by 4 bases, with 23 bases between them. CDR3 loop: CASRPPLDSQFTEAFF. CDR3 DNA: TGCGCCAGCCGACCACCTCTGGACAGCCAATTCACTGAAGCTTTCTTT.

The chain combines TRBV5-1 with TRBJ2-3; a weak D match, TRBD1 (5 bases). Looked up from germline, CDR1 is SGHRS and CDR2 is YFSETQ. V was pared by 4 bases and J by 2 bases, with 11 bases between. The CDR3 totals 14 residues. CDR3 nucleotides: TGCGCCAGCAGCGTTAGTGGGGCCACAGATACGCAGTATTTT. Protein: CASSVSGATDTQYF.

Of note for this clone: Additional DNA sequences in this sample encode the identical CDR3. The rearrangement joins TRBV2 to TRBJ2-3, with 11 bases lining up with TRBD2. This CDR3 contains 15 residues. V lost 6 bases, J lost 1 base, and 3 bases stayed unmatched. CDR1 is SNHLY and CDR2 is FYNNEI in the germline V gene. The CDR3 DNA is TGTGCCAGCAGAGGGACTAGCGGCCGCACAGATACGCAGTATTTT. Amino acid sequence: CASRGTSGRTDTQYF.

This clone came up many times. V gene TRBV18 combines with J gene TRBJ2-7; D gene ambiguous. CDR1 KGHSH and CDR2 LQKENI come from the germline V gene. V dropped 6 bases and J dropped 5 bases, with 20 bases sitting between them. The CDR3 runs 15 residues. The CDR3 loop is CASSSLGKGTDEQYF. CDR3 sequence (DNA): TGTGCCAGCTCCTCGTTGGGAAAGGGCACGGACGAGCAGTACTTC.

This chain joins TRBV9 and TRBJ2-2, with a weak D call TRBD2 (6 bases). The CDR3 has 16 amino acids. Germline-derived CDR1 and CDR2 are SGDLS and YYNGEE. V lost 4 bases to trimming and J lost 2 bases, with 15 bases between them. CDR3 region: CASSPRDSINTGELFF. CDR3 nucleotide sequence: TGTGCCAGCAGCCCCCGGGACTCAATTAACACCGGGGAGCTGTTTTTT.

A few counts support this clone. The rearrangement links TRBV9 to TRBJ2-5; 7 positions match TRBD2. Losses at the gene ends were 8 bases for V and 4 bases for J; bases not matched to a gene: 11. The CDR3 runs 14 residues. In germline, CDR1 is SGDLS, CDR2 YYNGEE. CDR3 residues: CARKKGRAGETQYF. CDR3 DNA sequence: TGTGCCAGGAAGAAAGGGAGGGCTGGAGAGACCCAGTACTTC.

The V call is TRBV5-6, the J call TRBJ1-2; D call uncertain. With 0 bases removed from V and 5 bases from J, the gap between germline ends came to 8 bases. Per germline, CDR1 SGHDT and CDR2 YYEEEE. The CDR3 runs 13 residues. The CDR3 spells CASSLEGGYGYTF. CDR3 DNA sequence: TGTGCCAGCAGCTTGGAGGGCGGGTATGGCTACACCTTC.

V and J are TRBV7-8 and TRBJ2-7, with 9 bases lining up with TRBD1. The CDR3 contains 15 residues. The V segment lost 2 bases and the J segment 1 base; nucleotides outside the gene matches: 3. From germline, CDR1 is SGHVS and CDR2 FQNEAQ. CDR3 DNA sequence: TGTGCCAGCAGCTTATCCGGGACAGGGTCCTACGAGCAGTACTTC. The encoded protein is CASSLSGTGSYEQYF.

Concerning this clone itself: The same CDR3 is also encoded by other DNA sequences in this sample. The J gene is TRBJ2-5, the V gene TRBV9; 14 bases are shared with TRBD2. The V gene's germline CDR1 is SGDLS and CDR2 YYNGEE. The CDR3 extends over 16 amino acids. J lost 5 bases, V lost 3 bases, and 6 bases had no gene match. The CDR3 is CASSARLAGGQETQYF. CDR3 DNA sequence: TGTGCCAGCAGCGCAAGACTAGCGGGGGGGCAGGAGACCCAGTACTTC. The whole variable domain, remainder taken from reference TRBV9 and TRBJ2-5, is DSGVTQTPKHLITATGQRVTLRCSPRSGDLSVYWYQQSLDQGLQFLIQYYNGEERAKGNILERFSAQQFPDLHSELNLSSLELGDSALYFCASSARLAGGQETQYFGPGTRLLVL.

This rearrangement joins TRBV6-6 to TRBJ1-1; unclear D gene. The germline V gene has CDR1 MNHNY and CDR2 SVGAGI (reference sequence). The CDR3 runs 13 residues. Trimming pared 2 bases from V and 4 bases from J, leaving 8 bases between. The CDR3 spells CASSYAQSTEAFF. The DNA for the CDR3 is TGTGCCAGCAGTTACGCGCAGAGCACTGAAGCTTTCTTT.

This clone has just one count. The rearrangement uses TRBV7-2 and TRBJ2-1; 7 bases line up with TRBD1. Germline-derived CDR1 and CDR2 are SGHTA and FQGNSA. The length of the CDR3 is 16 residues. V trimming: 1 base; J trimming: 2 bases; junction bases outside the gene matches: 5. The CDR3 nucleotides are TGTGCCAGCAGCTTAGAATCGGGACAGCCCTACAATGAGCAGTTCTTC. Translated, it gives CASSLESGQPYNEQFF. Combining the CDR3 with reference TRBV7-2 and TRBJ2-1 gives the whole variable domain GAGVSQSPSNKVTEKGKDVELRCDPISGHTALYWYRQSLGQGLEFLIYFQGNSAPDKSGLPSDRFSAERTGGSVSTLTIQRTQQEDSAVYLCASSLESGQPYNEQFFGPGTRLTVL.

In its sample, this clone was seen a few times. V and J are TRBV10-1 and TRBJ1-6; 9 nucleotides line up with TRBD1. With 6 bases clipped from V and 6 bases from J, the junction kept 3 bases outside the gene matches. The CDR3 spans 14 residues. CDR1 and CDR2 from the germline V gene are WNHNN and SYGVQD (reference sequence). In nucleotides, the CDR3 is TGCGCCAGCAGCCAACAGGGGGCTAATTCACCCCTCCACTTT. The encoded protein is CASSQQGANSPLHF.

V and J are TRBV19 and TRBJ2-1, with D perhaps given as TRBD1 or TRBD2 (6 bases each). Germline CDR1 reads LNHDA; CDR2 reads SQIVND (reference sequence). The CDR3 consists of 15 residues. The ends were cut back, 0 bases at V and 7 bases at J, with 13 bases in the middle. The CDR3 reads CASSIDGLRGNEQFF. The CDR3 nucleotides are TGTGCCAGTAGTATAGATGGACTAAGGGGGAATGAGCAGTTCTTC. The full variable domain, its missing parts supplied by reference TRBV19 and TRBJ2-1, is DGGITQSPKYLFRKEGQNVTLSCEQNLNHDAMYWYRQDPGQGLRLIYYSQIVNDFQKGDIAEGYSVSREKKESFPLTVTSAQKNPTAFYLCASSIDGLRGNEQFFGPGTRLTVL.

This clone was seen many times. The chain is built from TRBV19 and TRBJ1-5; 8 nucleotides match TRBD1. This CDR3 contains 15 residues. The germline gives CDR1 LNHDA, CDR2 SQIVND (reference sequence). The junction had 4 bases not matched to a gene; V was cut back by 4 bases and J by 2 bases. CDR3 region: CASSREDRGNQPQHF. CDR3 nucleotide sequence: TGTGCCAGTAGTAGGGAGGACAGGGGCAATCAGCCCCAGCATTTT.

The chain combines TRBV4-2 with TRBJ1-1; D call uncertain. CDR3 size: 13 residues. The germline gives CDR1 LGHNA, CDR2 YNFKEQ. V was pared by 1 base and J by 7 bases, with 10 bases between. The CDR3 DNA reads as TGTGCCAGCAGCCAAGCCTTGGGTTTTGAAGCTTTCTTT. The encoded protein is CASSQALGFEAFF.

This clone was seen a handful of times. The gene calls are TRBV19 and TRBJ2-4; 9 bases are a match to TRBD1. J was trimmed by 4 bases and V by 4 bases; bases with no gene match: 5. The germline V gene has CDR1 LNHDA and CDR2 SQIVND (reference sequence). This CDR3 is built from 15 residues. CDR3 in DNA: TGTGCCAGTAGTAGTCCGGGACAGGGTAAAAACATTCAGTACTTC. It is translated as CASSSPGQGKNIQYF.

The rearrangement uses TRBV6-4 and TRBJ2-2; TRBD1 matches 7 bases. CDR3 size: 15 residues. With V trimmed by 2 bases and J by 5 bases, 5 bases remained unmatched. The germline V gene has CDR1 MRHNA and CDR2 SNTAGT. CDR3 in amino acids: CASSDPDRATGELFF. The CDR3 DNA sequence: TGTGCCAGCAGTGACCCTGACAGGGCGACCGGGGAGCTGTTTTTT.